This T cell receptor (beta chain) comes out of a study of T cell responses to AZD1222 COVID-19 vaccine. The data were produced by immunoSEQ multiplex PCR, yet TCRdb's version contains in-frame clones alone and is incomplete. The sample includes 120,000 or so clones, around 84% of them seen just once. With 4 bases removed from V and 5 bases from J, the gap between germline ends came to 12 bases. Per the germline V gene, CDR1 is KGHSH and CDR2 is LQKENI. The CDR3 is made up of 14 amino acids. The V gene is TRBV18, the J gene TRBJ2-1; unclear D gene. The sequencing here drew on peripheral blood, taken 28 days after the second AZD1222 dose. The receptor comes from an adult who received the AZD1222 COVID-19 vaccine. The CDR3 spells CASSRNSDDNEQFF. The CDR3, as DNA: TGTGCCAGCTCACGCAATTCGGATGACAATGAGCAGTTCTTC. Together with reference TRBV18 and TRBJ2-1, the CDR3 gives the full variable domain: NAGVMQNPRHLVRRRGQEARLRCSPMKGHSHVYWYRQLPEEGLKFMVYLQKENIIDESGMPKERFSAEFPKEGPSILRIQQVVRGDSAAYFCASSRNSDDNEQFFGPGTRLTVL.